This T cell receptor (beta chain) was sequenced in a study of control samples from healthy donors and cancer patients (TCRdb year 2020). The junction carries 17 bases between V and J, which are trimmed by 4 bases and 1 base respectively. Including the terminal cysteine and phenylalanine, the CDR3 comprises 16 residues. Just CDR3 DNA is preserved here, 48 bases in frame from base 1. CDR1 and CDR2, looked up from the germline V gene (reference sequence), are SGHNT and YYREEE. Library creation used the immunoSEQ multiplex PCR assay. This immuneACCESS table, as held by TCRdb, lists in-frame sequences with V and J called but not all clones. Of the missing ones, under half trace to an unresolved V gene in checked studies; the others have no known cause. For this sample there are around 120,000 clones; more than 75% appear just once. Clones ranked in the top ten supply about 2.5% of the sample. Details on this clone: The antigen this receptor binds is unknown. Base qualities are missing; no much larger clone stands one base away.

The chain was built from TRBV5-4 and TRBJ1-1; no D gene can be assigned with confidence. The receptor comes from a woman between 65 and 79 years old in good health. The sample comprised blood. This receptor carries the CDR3 CASSPGGGPRNTEAFF. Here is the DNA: TGTGCCAGCAGCCCCGGCGGAGGGCCGAGGAACACTGAAGCTTTCTTT.